A single sample is the source of the 20 T cell receptor beta chains below, sequenced in a study of pediatric ulcerative colitis. Measured with immunoSEQ multiplex PCR; TCRdb has only the in-frame clones, and not every one. The data hold 64,000 or so clones, with more than 60% observed a single time. Sequenced: blood. The source of these receptors is a boy aged 5-17 years with moderate ulcerative colitis.

This clone was counted between two and nine times. V and J are TRBV7-2 and TRBJ1-5; D call uncertain. The CDR3 has 13 residues. Trimming removed 5 bases at V and 5 bases at J, with 10 bases between. CDR1 SGHTA and CDR2 FQGNSA come from the germline V gene. This CDR3 is CASSAVVDQPQHF. The CDR3, as DNA: TGTGCCAGCAGCGCGGTAGTAGATCAGCCCCAGCATTTT.

The rearrangement links TRBV14 to TRBJ2-1; 7 nucleotides match TRBD2. V lost 0 bases, J lost 3 bases, and 5 bases stayed unmatched. The germline V gene encodes CDR1 SGHDN and CDR2 FVKESK. The CDR3 extends over 16 amino acids. The DNA of the CDR3 is TGTGCCAGCAGCCAAGAGCGGGAGCTATTCTACAATGAGCAGTTCTTC. It specifies CASSQERELFYNEQFF. The full variable domain, in which reference TRBV14 and TRBJ2-1 provide the parts outside the CDR3, is EAGVTQFPSHSVIEKGQTVTLRCDPISGHDNLYWYRRVMGKEIKFLLHFVKESKQDESGMPNNRFLAERTGGTYSTLKVQPAELEDSGVYFCASSQERELFYNEQFFGPGTRLTVL.

In its sample, this clone was seen a few times. The CDR3: CASSPTGNLEQFF. DNA of the CDR3: TGTGCCAGCAGCCCAACAGGAAATCTTGAGCAGTTCTTC. V and J are TRBV11-2 and TRBJ2-1; the D gene is possibly TRBD1 (5 bases). The ends were cut back, 5 bases at V and 9 bases at J, with 14 bases in the middle. CDR3 length: 13 residues. Per germline, CDR1 SGHAT and CDR2 FQNNGV.

The chain combines TRBV7-2 with TRBJ1-2; D gene ambiguous. The CDR3 runs to 12 residues. Germline V gene sequence: CDR1 SGHTA, CDR2 FQGNSA. V lost 1 base, J lost 8 bases, and 8 bases lay in between. This chain's CDR3 is CASSLGAGGYTF. In DNA form, the CDR3 reads TGTGCCAGCAGCTTAGGGGCAGGAGGCTACACCTTC.

This clone occurred once. The chain combines TRBV4-2 with TRBJ2-1; D might be TRBD1 (6 bases). This CDR3 region has 15 residues. Trimming pared 4 bases from V and 6 bases from J, leaving 16 bases between. Germline V gene sequence: CDR1 LGHNA, CDR2 YNFKEQ. The CDR3: CASSPTELGANEQFF. CDR3 bases: TGTGCCAGCAGCCCAACAGAATTGGGGGCCAATGAGCAGTTCTTC.

The genes are TRBV18 and TRBJ2-7; D gene uncertain. The CDR3 has 16 amino acids. V lost 5 bases and J lost 0, with 17 bases in between. Per germline, CDR1 KGHSH and CDR2 LQKENI. CDR3: CASSLGPTTISYEQYF. The CDR3 DNA sequence: TGTGCCAGCTCATTAGGTCCCACTACCATCTCCTACGAGCAGTACTTC.

V gene TRBV9 combines with J gene TRBJ2-7, with D perhaps TRBD1 or TRBD2 (7 bases each). Trimming removed 4 bases from V and 7 bases from J, with 18 bases in between. CDR3 length equals 14 residues. Germline assignment: CDR1 SGDLS and CDR2 YYNGEE. CDR3 DNA: TGTGCCAGCAGCTCCAGGGGGGCAGCGGGGGAGCAGTACTTC. Translation gives CASSSRGAAGEQYF.

The genes are TRBV10-3 and TRBJ1-6; D not resolved. Germline-derived CDR1 and CDR2 are ENHRY and SYGVKD. V was cut by 2 bases and J by 6 bases, with 11 bases left in between. CDR3 length: 15 residues. The DNA of the CDR3 is TGTGCCATCAGTGAGCGCGGCGGGAGTAATTCACCCCTCCACTTT. This translates into CAISERGGSNSPLHF.

The chain carries TRBV6-6 and TRBJ2-3; D is possibly TRBD2 (6 bases). Germline V gene lookup returns CDR1 MNHNY and CDR2 SVGAGI (reference sequence). The CDR3 spans 15 residues. Trimming pared 1 base from V and 2 bases from J, leaving 10 bases between. The CDR3, as DNA: TGTGCCAGCAGTTACTTAGCGGAACCCACAGATACGCAGTATTTT. This codes for CASSYLAEPTDTQYF.

J is TRBJ2-3 and V is TRBV25-1, with a tentative D call TRBD1 (6 bases). Looked up from germline, CDR1 is MGHDK and CDR2 is SYGVNS. Between the trimmed V and J ends, which lost 4 bases and 0 bases, there was a span of 11 bases. The CDR3 consists of 15 residues. CDR3 coding DNA: TGTGCCAGCAGTGTCCGGGACACCAGCACAGATACGCAGTATTTT. Translating it yields CASSVRDTSTDTQYF.

The chain employs TRBV4-1 and TRBJ1-5, with TRBD1 matching 9 bases. Germline loops: CDR1 MGHRA, CDR2 YSYEKL. This CDR3 has 16 residues. Trimming cost V 4 bases and J 4 bases; bases outside gene matches: 8. CDR3 sequence reads: CASSPSGQGTNQPQHF. Written as DNA, the CDR3 is TGCGCCAGCAGCCCCTCAGGACAGGGGACGAATCAGCCCCAGCATTTT.

V is TRBV5-4 and J is TRBJ2-3; 7 bases agree with TRBD2. From germline, CDR1 is SGHNT and CDR2 YYREEE (reference sequence). V lost 0 bases, J lost 4 bases, and 5 bases stayed unmatched. This CDR3 is 15 amino acids long. In nucleotides, the CDR3 is TGTGCCAGCAGCTTGGTCGGGGAGGGTTCAGATACGCAGTATTTT. Translating it yields CASSLVGEGSDTQYF.

The chain links TRBV19 to TRBJ1-5; D is undetermined. Germline loops: CDR1 LNHDA, CDR2 SQIVND (reference sequence). Trimming removed 7 bases at V and 1 base at J, with 8 bases between. The CDR3 loop spans 13 amino acids. Here the CDR3 DNA reads TGTGCCAGTACCCCAGGCAGCAATCAGCCCCAGCATTTT. This gives the protein CASTPGSNQPQHF.

The CDR3 reads CASSGQRMETQYF. The CDR3 DNA is TGTGCCAGCAGCGGACAAAGGATGGAGACCCAGTACTTC. The rearrangement links TRBV11-3 to TRBJ2-5; possible D gene TRBD1, 5 bases. The CDR3 contains 13 residues. The V end was cut by 5 bases, the J end by 5 bases, with 12 bases between. Per germline, CDR1 SGHNT and CDR2 YENEEA.

The genes are TRBV7-2 and TRBJ2-5, with D unresolved. Germline loops: CDR1 SGHTA, CDR2 FQGNSA. The V gene lost 3 bases and the J gene lost 5 bases, with 4 bases spanning the gap. The CDR3 runs 11 residues. The CDR3 bases are TGTGCCAGCAGCTTCTCGGAGACCCAGTACTTC. Encoded protein: CASSFSETQYF. Together with reference TRBV7-2 and TRBJ2-5, the CDR3 gives the full variable domain: GAGVSQSPSNKVTEKGKDVELRCDPISGHTALYWYRQSLGQGLEFLIYFQGNSAPDKSGLPSDRFSAERTGGSVSTLTIQRTQQEDSAVYLCASSFSETQYFGPGTRLLVL.

The DNA of the CDR3 is TGTGCCAGTAACCAGCTTTCCTCCTATAATTCACCCCTCCACTTT. Translation: CASNQLSSYNSPLHF. The V gene is TRBV19, the J gene TRBJ1-6; D unclear. Trimming removed 7 bases from V and 0 bases from J, with 10 bases in between. The germline CDR1 and CDR2 sequences are LNHDA and SQIVND (reference sequence). CDR3 length: 15 residues. Supplemented by reference TRBV19 and TRBJ1-6, the full variable domain reads DGGITQSPKYLFRKEGQNVTLSCEQNLNHDAMYWYRQDPGQGLRLIYYSQIVNDFQKGDIAEGYSVSREKKESFPLTVTSAQKNPTAFYLCASNQLSSYNSPLHFGNGTRLTVT.

The rearrangement links TRBV11-3 to TRBJ1-2, with a weak D call TRBD1 (5 bases). This CDR3 has 12 residues. The V and J ends lost 6 bases and 8 bases respectively, with 13 bases between them. Germline-derived CDR1 and CDR2 are SGHNT and YENEEA. The DNA of the CDR3 is TGTGCCAGCAGTTCGCAAAGGGGCGGCTACACCTTC. The encoded protein is CASSSQRGGYTF.

The rearrangement joins TRBV9 to TRBJ2-2, with TRBD1 matching 11 bases. Germline CDR1 reads SGDLS; CDR2 reads YYNGEE. The V segment lost 1 base and the J segment 4 bases; nucleotides outside the gene matches: 6. The CDR3 consists of 17 residues. The CDR3 region is CASSVIGQGAGTGELFF. CDR3 DNA sequence: TGTGCCAGCAGCGTAATTGGACAGGGGGCCGGCACCGGGGAGCTGTTTTTT.

In this sample, this clone turned up once. The gene calls are TRBV6-5 and TRBJ1-5; no firm D call. Trimming cost V 3 bases and J 1 base, with 4 bases left between them. In germline, CDR1 is MNHEY, CDR2 SVGAGI. This CDR3 is 13 amino acids long. CDR3 nucleotide sequence: TGTGCCAGCAGTTATGGGAGCAATCAGCCCCAGCATTTT. It encodes CASSYGSNQPQHF.

This clone showed up just once. This chain uses TRBV7-3 with TRBJ2-1; 9 bases line up with TRBD2. This CDR3 spans 16 amino acids. V was pared by 4 bases and J by 3 bases, with 7 bases of the junction left unmatched. Germline V lookup: CDR1 SGHTA, CDR2 FQGTGA. In nucleotides, the CDR3 is TGTGCCAGCAGCTCCGCCGGGACTAGCCTCTACAATGAGCAGTTCTTC. Residues: CASSSAGTSLYNEQFF.